This T cell receptor beta chain was observed in a study of immune evolution from preneoplasia to lung adenocarcinoma. Whole-study findings and limits: Top clone frequencies peaked in normal lung, apparently declining through invasive adenocarcinoma. KRAS-mutant nodules had the highest T cell clonality.

CDR3 length: 14 residues. V trimming: 4 bases; J trimming: 3 bases; junction bases outside the gene matches: 4. Germline assignment: CDR1 MNHNS and CDR2 SASEGT. As concerns this clone: Its antigen is still unknown.

TCRdb keeps only in-frame clones here, not all; method: immunoSEQ multiplex PCR. The sample shows 1,500 to 2,000 clones, over 65% of them seen only once. This sequence originates from a person between 45 and 65 years old with lung adenocarcinoma. The chain recombines TRBV6-1 with TRBJ2-7, with TRBD2 matching 9 bases. Specimen: FFPE invasive lung adenocarcinoma tissue. The CDR3 nucleotides read TGTGCCAGCAGTGGGACTAGCGAGGGCTACGAGCAGTACTTC. Translation: CASSGTSEGYEQYF.